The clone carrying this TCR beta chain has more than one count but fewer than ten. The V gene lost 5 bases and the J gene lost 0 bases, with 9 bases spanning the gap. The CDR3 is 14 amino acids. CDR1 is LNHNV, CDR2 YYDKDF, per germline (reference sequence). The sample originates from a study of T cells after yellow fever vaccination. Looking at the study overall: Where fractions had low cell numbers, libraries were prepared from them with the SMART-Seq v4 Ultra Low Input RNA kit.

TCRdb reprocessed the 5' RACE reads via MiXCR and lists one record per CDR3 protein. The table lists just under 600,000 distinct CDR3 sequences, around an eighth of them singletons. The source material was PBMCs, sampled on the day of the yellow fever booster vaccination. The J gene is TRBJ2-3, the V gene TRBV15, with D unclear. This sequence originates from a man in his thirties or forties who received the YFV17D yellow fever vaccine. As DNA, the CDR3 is TGTGCCACCAGCTTTGCTCATAGCACAGATACGCAGTATTTT. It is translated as CATSFAHSTDTQYF.